This record concerns one T cell receptor (beta chain) sequence. Its antigen is not known. These data come from a study of cytomegalovirus exposure and HLA in healthy donors. Use of 60 Vbeta and 13 Jbeta primers characterized the PCR. The method was immunoSEQ multiplex PCR; TCRdb's version includes in-frame clones alone and lacks a portion of them. Altogether 150,000 or so clones are present, over 65% being singletons, with the ten largest covering approximately 2.3%. This CDR3 region has 13 residues. V gave up 3 bases and J gave up 3 bases; unmatched junction bases: 5. Germline V gives CDR1 SQVTM, CDR2 ANQGSEA. Regarding the study as a whole: Some TCR beta chains (more than 150 of them) were listed as cytomegalovirus-associated.

The chain is built from TRBV29-1 and TRBJ2-7, with 7 bases aligning to TRBD1. The TCR sequence derives from a man aged 30 to 39 in good health and CMV-seronegative. Sequenced sample: PBMCs. For the CDR3, the DNA is TGCAGCGTTGAGAAGGGGGCGAACTACGAGCAGTACTTC. This codes for CSVEKGANYEQYF.